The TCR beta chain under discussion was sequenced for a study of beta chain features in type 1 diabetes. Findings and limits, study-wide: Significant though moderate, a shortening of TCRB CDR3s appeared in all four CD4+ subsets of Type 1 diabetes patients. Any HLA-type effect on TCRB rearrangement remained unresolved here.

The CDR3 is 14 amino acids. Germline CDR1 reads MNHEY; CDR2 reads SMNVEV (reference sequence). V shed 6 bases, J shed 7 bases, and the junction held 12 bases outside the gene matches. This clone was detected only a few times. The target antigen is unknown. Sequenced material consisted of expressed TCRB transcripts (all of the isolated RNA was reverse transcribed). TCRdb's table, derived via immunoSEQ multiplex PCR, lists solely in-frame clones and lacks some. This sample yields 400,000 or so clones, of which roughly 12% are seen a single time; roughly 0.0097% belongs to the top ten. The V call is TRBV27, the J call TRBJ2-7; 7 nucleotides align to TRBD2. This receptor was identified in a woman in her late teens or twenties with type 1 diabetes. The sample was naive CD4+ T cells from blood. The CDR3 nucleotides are TGTGCCAGCAGCAGACTAGCCCAAGGGCGGGAGCAGTACTTC. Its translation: CASSRLAQGREQYF.